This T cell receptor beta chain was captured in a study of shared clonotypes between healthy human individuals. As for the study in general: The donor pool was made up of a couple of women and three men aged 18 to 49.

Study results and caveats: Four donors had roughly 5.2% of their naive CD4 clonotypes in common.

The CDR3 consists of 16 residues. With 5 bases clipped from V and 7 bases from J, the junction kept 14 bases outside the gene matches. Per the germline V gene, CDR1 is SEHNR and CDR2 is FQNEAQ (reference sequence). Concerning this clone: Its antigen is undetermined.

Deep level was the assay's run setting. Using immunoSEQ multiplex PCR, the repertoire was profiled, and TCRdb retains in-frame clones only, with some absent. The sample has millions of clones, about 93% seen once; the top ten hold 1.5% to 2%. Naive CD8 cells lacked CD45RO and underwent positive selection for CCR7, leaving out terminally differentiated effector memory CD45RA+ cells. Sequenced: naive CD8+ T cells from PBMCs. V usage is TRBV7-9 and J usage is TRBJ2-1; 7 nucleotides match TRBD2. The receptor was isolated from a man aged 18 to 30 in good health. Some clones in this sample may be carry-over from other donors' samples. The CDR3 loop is CASSTAREGLGNEQFF. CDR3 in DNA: TGTGCCAGCAGCACTGCTAGGGAGGGCCTCGGAAATGAGCAGTTCTTC.